This TCR beta chain was recorded in a study of cytomegalovirus exposure and HLA in healthy donors. There are 14 residues in the CDR3. Germline V gene lookup returns CDR1 SNHLY and CDR2 FYNNEI. The V segment lost 6 bases and the J segment 8 bases; nucleotides outside the gene matches: 11. Both 60 Vbeta primers and 13 Jbeta primers went into the PCR. Measured with immunoSEQ multiplex PCR; TCRdb has only the in-frame clones, and not every one. Among approximately 100,000 clones listed, 65% to 90% were seen once. This TCR came from a woman under 30 in good health and CMV-seronegative. This sequence joins TRBV2 and TRBJ1-2, with 8 bases matching TRBD1. The specimen was PBMCs. The CDR3: CASSSGTGSWGYTF. In nucleotides, the CDR3 is TGTGCCAGCAGCTCCGGGACAGGCTCCTGGGGCTACACCTTC.